A selection of T cell receptor beta chains follows, all from one sample in a study of blood T cell repertoires in COVID-19. TCRdb's copy holds only in-frame clones and misses some; the assay was immunoSEQ multiplex PCR. The table has 250,000 to 300,000 clones, about 86% seen once. Specimen: PBMCs or T cells enriched from blood (not recorded which). The receptors come from a man aged 25 to 40 with acute COVID-19. Each CDR3 is given with its conserved first and last residue. A D gene is named only where the DNA matches it firmly. The listing skips clone size in some rows; elsewhere it reads once, few, many or a size class.

V gene: TRBV5-6
D gene: .
J gene: TRBJ1-3
clone size: .
CDR3 protein: CASSFGVGGVTGNTIYF
CDR3 DNA: TGTGCCAGCAGCTTCGGCGTGGGAGGGGTAACTGGAAACACCATATATTTT

V gene: TRBV18
D gene: .
J gene: TRBJ2-3
clone size: .
CDR3 protein: CASSLGDITDTQYF
CDR3 DNA: TGTGCCAGCTCACTCGGGGACATAACAGATACGCAGTATTTT

V gene: TRBV11-2
D gene: .
J gene: TRBJ1-6
clone size: .
CDR3 protein: CASSLDAGANSPLHF
CDR3 DNA: TGTGCCAGCAGCTTAGATGCAGGGGCTAATTCACCCCTCCACTTT

V gene: TRBV5-4
D gene: .
J gene: TRBJ2-1
clone size: .
CDR3 protein: CASSSLSHNEQFF
CDR3 DNA: TGTGCCAGCAGCTCCCTATCCCACAATGAGCAGTTCTTC

V gene: TRBV27
D gene: .
J gene: TRBJ1-6
clone size: .
CDR3 protein: CASSPSGSSPLHF
CDR3 DNA: TGTGCCAGCAGTCCCTCGGGGAGTTCACCCCTCCACTTT

V gene: TRBV18
D gene: .
J gene: TRBJ2-5
clone size: .
CDR3 protein: CASSPQRTVQETQYF
CDR3 DNA: TGTGCCAGCTCACCTCAGAGGACAGTCCAAGAGACCCAGTACTTC

V gene: TRBV11-2
D gene: .
J gene: TRBJ1-2
clone size: .
CDR3 protein: CASSLNSYGYTF
CDR3 DNA: TGTGCCAGCAGCTTGAACAGCTATGGCTACACCTTC

V gene: TRBV14
D gene: .
J gene: TRBJ1-1
clone size: .
CDR3 protein: CASSPIGGTPLLEAFF
CDR3 DNA: TGTGCCAGCAGCCCCATCGGGGGAACACCTTTACTTGAAGCTTTCTTT

V gene: TRBV7-9
D gene: .
J gene: TRBJ1-1
clone size: once
CDR3 protein: CASSLYPSNTEAFF
CDR3 DNA: TGTGCCAGCAGTCTCTACCCTTCGAACACTGAAGCTTTCTTT

V gene: TRBV27
D gene: TRBD1
J gene: TRBJ1-1
clone size: .
CDR3 protein: CASSLWTGGAEAFF
CDR3 DNA: TGTGCCAGCAGTTTATGGACAGGGGGGGCTGAAGCTTTCTTT

V gene: TRBV9
D gene: TRBD1
J gene: TRBJ2-2
clone size: once
CDR3 protein: CASSPRTGGNTGELFF
CDR3 DNA: TGTGCCAGCAGTCCTCGGACAGGGGGGAACACCGGGGAGCTGTTTTTT

V gene: TRBV18
D gene: .
J gene: TRBJ1-6
clone size: .
CDR3 protein: CASSPAGDNSPLHF
CDR3 DNA: TGTGCCAGCTCACCAGCCGGGGATAATTCACCCCTCCACTTT

V gene: TRBV18
D gene: .
J gene: TRBJ2-1
clone size: .
CDR3 protein: CASSTIEGEQFF
CDR3 DNA: TGTGCCAGCTCGACAATAGAGGGTGAGCAGTTCTTC

V gene: TRBV15
D gene: .
J gene: TRBJ1-5
clone size: .
CDR3 protein: CATSARQVNQPQHF
CDR3 DNA: TGTGCCACCAGCGCCCGACAGGTCAATCAGCCCCAGCATTTT

V gene: TRBV6-6
D gene: .
J gene: TRBJ1-5
clone size: .
CDR3 protein: CASSYQGGRSNQPQHF
CDR3 DNA: TGTGCCAGCAGTTACCAGGGAGGTAGGAGCAATCAGCCCCAGCATTTT

V gene: TRBV4-1
D gene: TRBD2
J gene: TRBJ2-2
clone size: .
CDR3 protein: CASRRLAGDANTGELFF
CDR3 DNA: TGCGCCAGCAGGAGACTAGCGGGGGACGCGAACACCGGGGAGCTGTTTTTT

V gene: TRBV6-5
D gene: .
J gene: TRBJ1-5
clone size: once
CDR3 protein: CASSPGTPSNQPQHF
CDR3 DNA: TGTGCCAGCAGCCCAGGGACACCTAGCAATCAGCCCCAGCATTTT

V gene: TRBV29-1
D gene: .
J gene: TRBJ1-4
clone size: .
CDR3 protein: CSVGLFATNEKLFF
CDR3 DNA: TGCAGCGTTGGGCTTTTTGCAACTAATGAAAAACTGTTTTTT

V gene: TRBV10-3
D gene: .
J gene: TRBJ2-1
clone size: .
CDR3 protein: CAISDSGIKDGDEQFF
CDR3 DNA: TGTGCCATCAGTGACTCCGGGATAAAAGACGGGGATGAGCAGTTCTTC

V gene: TRBV12-3/TRBV12-4
D gene: .
J gene: TRBJ2-3
clone size: few
CDR3 protein: CASKGVGTDTQYF
CDR3 DNA: TGTGCCAGCAAAGGGGTCGGAACAGATACGCAGTATTTT

V gene: TRBV5-1
D gene: TRBD1
J gene: TRBJ1-4
clone size: .
CDR3 protein: CASSPVGQFNEKLFF
CDR3 DNA: TGCGCCAGCAGCCCGGTGGGACAGTTTAATGAAAAACTGTTTTTT

V gene: TRBV6-5
D gene: .
J gene: TRBJ1-1
clone size: once
CDR3 protein: CASSYDRGTEAFF
CDR3 DNA: TGTGCCAGCAGTTATGACAGAGGTACTGAAGCTTTCTTT

V gene: TRBV6-6
D gene: .
J gene: TRBJ2-2
clone size: .
CDR3 protein: CASRTETSYGELFF
CDR3 DNA: TGTGCCAGCAGGACAGAAACTAGCTACGGGGAGCTGTTTTTT

V gene: TRBV11-1
D gene: .
J gene: TRBJ1-5
clone size: many
CDR3 protein: CASSLGRNQPQHF
CDR3 DNA: TGTGCCAGCAGCTTAGGCCGGAATCAGCCCCAGCATTTT

V gene: TRBV12-3/TRBV12-4
D gene: .
J gene: TRBJ1-1
clone size: .
CDR3 protein: CASSLGASAEAFF
CDR3 DNA: TGTGCCAGCAGTTTAGGCGCGTCCGCTGAAGCTTTCTTT

V gene: TRBV7-9
D gene: .
J gene: TRBJ1-4
clone size: .
CDR3 protein: CASREDIFVSPNEKLFF
CDR3 DNA: TGTGCCAGCAGGGAAGACATTTTTGTGTCTCCGAATGAAAAACTGTTTTTT

V gene: TRBV11-2
D gene: .
J gene: TRBJ1-1
clone size: .
CDR3 protein: CASSLVGGKTEAFF
CDR3 DNA: TGTGCCAGCAGCTTAGTTGGCGGCAAAACTGAAGCTTTCTTT

V gene: TRBV24-1
D gene: TRBD2
J gene: TRBJ2-1
clone size: .
CDR3 protein: CATSDLQSGTSYNEQFF
CDR3 DNA: TGTGCCACCAGTGATTTGCAAAGCGGGACTAGCTACAATGAGCAGTTCTTC

V gene: TRBV5-1
D gene: .
J gene: TRBJ1-1
clone size: .
CDR3 protein: CASSPPQTGGNTEAFF
CDR3 DNA: TGCGCCAGCAGCCCGCCTCAGACAGGAGGGAACACTGAAGCTTTCTTT

V gene: TRBV27
D gene: .
J gene: TRBJ2-3
clone size: few
CDR3 protein: CASSLVVRDTTYTDTQYF
CDR3 DNA: TGTGCCAGCAGTTTAGTTGTTCGGGACACCACTTACACAGATACGCAGTATTTT

V gene: TRBV3-1/TRBV3-2
D gene: .
J gene: TRBJ1-3
clone size: .
CDR3 protein: CASSQENRLTGNTIYF
CDR3 DNA: TGTGCCAGCAGCCAAGAAAACAGGCTTACTGGAAACACCATATATTTT

V gene: TRBV27
D gene: TRBD1
J gene: TRBJ1-1
clone size: .
CDR3 protein: CASPLWGQDPHEGTEAFF
CDR3 DNA: TGTGCCAGCCCTTTATGGGGACAGGATCCACATGAGGGCACTGAAGCTTTCTTT

V gene: TRBV13
D gene: TRBD1
J gene: TRBJ2-5
clone size: .
CDR3 protein: CASSPSGTGGKETQYF
CDR3 DNA: TGTGCCAGCAGCCCTTCCGGGACAGGGGGAAAAGAGACCCAGTACTTC

V gene: TRBV7-2
D gene: TRBD1
J gene: TRBJ2-1
clone size: .
CDR3 protein: CASSSTSGTGSGEQFF
CDR3 DNA: TGTGCCAGCAGCTCAACGTCCGGGACAGGGTCAGGCGAGCAGTTCTTC

V gene: TRBV9
D gene: .
J gene: TRBJ2-1
clone size: .
CDR3 protein: CASSLEGTPNNEQFF
CDR3 DNA: TGTGCCAGCAGCCTAGAAGGGACACCGAACAATGAGCAGTTCTTC

V gene: TRBV11-1
D gene: TRBD1
J gene: TRBJ1-4
clone size: .
CDR3 protein: CASSSRTGQREKLFF
CDR3 DNA: TGTGCCAGCAGCTCGAGGACAGGGCAGAGGGAAAAACTGTTTTTT

V gene: TRBV5-6
D gene: .
J gene: TRBJ2-3
clone size: .
CDR3 protein: CASSAAGLRITDTQYF
CDR3 DNA: TGTGCCAGCAGCGCCGCGGGACTCCGAATCACAGATACGCAGTATTTT

V gene: TRBV4-3
D gene: TRBD1
J gene: TRBJ1-3
clone size: once
CDR3 protein: CASSQETTGGENTIYF
CDR3 DNA: TGCGCCAGCAGCCAAGAGACTACAGGGGGCGAAAACACCATATATTTT

V gene: TRBV7-8
D gene: .
J gene: TRBJ2-3
clone size: .
CDR3 protein: CASSPGRFSGETDTQYF
CDR3 DNA: TGTGCCAGCAGCCCCGGAAGGTTTTCAGGGGAGACAGATACGCAGTATTTT

V gene: TRBV4-1
D gene: .
J gene: TRBJ2-4
clone size: few
CDR3 protein: CASTSGNIQYF
CDR3 DNA: TGCGCCAGCACCTCCGGGAACATTCAGTACTTC

V gene: TRBV7-9
D gene: .
J gene: TRBJ1-2
clone size: .
CDR3 protein: CASSEFRELWGYTF
CDR3 DNA: TGTGCCAGCAGCGAATTTCGGGAACTATGGGGCTACACCTTC

V gene: TRBV7-8
D gene: TRBD1
J gene: TRBJ1-6
clone size: .
CDR3 protein: CASSSSDRGSNSPLHF
CDR3 DNA: TGTGCCAGCAGCTCCTCCGACAGGGGGAGTAATTCACCCCTCCACTTT

V gene: TRBV5-1
D gene: TRBD2
J gene: TRBJ2-3
clone size: .
CDR3 protein: CASSLRGVHTDTQYF
CDR3 DNA: TGCGCCAGCAGCCTCCGGGGGGTACACACAGATACGCAGTATTTT

V gene: TRBV21-1
D gene: .
J gene: TRBJ2-3
clone size: .
CDR3 protein: CASQGTDTQYF
CDR3 DNA: TGTGCCAGCCAGGGGACAGATACGCAGTATTTT

V gene: TRBV19
D gene: TRBD2
J gene: TRBJ2-3
clone size: .
CDR3 protein: CASSISGTSATDTQYF
CDR3 DNA: TGTGCCAGTAGTATTTCCGGGACTAGCGCCACAGATACGCAGTATTTT

V gene: TRBV6-4
D gene: TRBD1
J gene: TRBJ2-2
clone size: .
CDR3 protein: CASSDSGGSGELFF
CDR3 DNA: TGTGCCAGCAGTGACTCAGGGGGCAGCGGGGAGCTGTTTTTT

V gene: TRBV20-1
D gene: .
J gene: TRBJ2-1
clone size: .
CDR3 protein: CSADTDNEQFF
CDR3 DNA: TGCAGTGCGGACACAGACAATGAGCAGTTCTTC

V gene: TRBV5-1
D gene: .
J gene: TRBJ1-2
clone size: .
CDR3 protein: CASSLERGNYGYTF
CDR3 DNA: TGTGCCAGCAGCTTGGAAAGGGGAAACTATGGCTACACCTTC

V gene: TRBV19
D gene: TRBD1
J gene: TRBJ1-2
clone size: .
CDR3 protein: CASSIDQGQANYGYTF
CDR3 DNA: TGTGCCAGTAGTATAGATCAGGGACAGGCGAACTATGGCTACACCTTC

V gene: TRBV5-4
D gene: .
J gene: TRBJ1-1
clone size: .
CDR3 protein: CASSLGRENTEAFF
CDR3 DNA: TGTGCCAGCAGCTTGGGCAGGGAGAACACTGAAGCTTTCTTT

V gene: TRBV5-1
D gene: .
J gene: TRBJ1-1
clone size: few
CDR3 protein: CASSTGQINTEAFF
CDR3 DNA: TGCGCCAGCAGTACCGGACAGATAAACACTGAAGCTTTCTTT

V gene: TRBV24-1
D gene: .
J gene: TRBJ2-2
clone size: .
CDR3 protein: CATSDSSRGTGELFF
CDR3 DNA: TGTGCCACCAGTGATTCATCGAGGGGGACCGGGGAGCTGTTTTTT

V gene: TRBV7-2
D gene: TRBD1
J gene: TRBJ1-2
clone size: .
CDR3 protein: CASSLEGAGGYTF
CDR3 DNA: TGTGCCAGCAGCTTGGAGGGGGCTGGTGGCTACACCTTC

V gene: TRBV18
D gene: .
J gene: TRBJ2-6
clone size: .
CDR3 protein: CASSPGTVDTGANVLTF
CDR3 DNA: TGTGCCAGCTCACCAGGTACAGTCGACACTGGGGCCAACGTCCTGACTTTC

V gene: TRBV6-5
D gene: .
J gene: TRBJ2-1
clone size: once
CDR3 protein: CASSYYTQSEQFF
CDR3 DNA: TGTGCCAGCAGTTACTACACCCAGTCTGAGCAGTTCTTC

V gene: TRBV7-9
D gene: .
J gene: TRBJ1-4
clone size: .
CDR3 protein: CASSQEDPRREKLFF
CDR3 DNA: TGTGCCAGCAGCCAGGAGGACCCAAGGCGGGAAAAACTGTTTTTT

V gene: TRBV24-1
D gene: TRBD1
J gene: TRBJ2-3
clone size: .
CDR3 protein: CATSAGTGVVDTQYF
CDR3 DNA: TGTGCCACCAGCGCCGGGACAGGGGTGGTGGATACGCAGTATTTT